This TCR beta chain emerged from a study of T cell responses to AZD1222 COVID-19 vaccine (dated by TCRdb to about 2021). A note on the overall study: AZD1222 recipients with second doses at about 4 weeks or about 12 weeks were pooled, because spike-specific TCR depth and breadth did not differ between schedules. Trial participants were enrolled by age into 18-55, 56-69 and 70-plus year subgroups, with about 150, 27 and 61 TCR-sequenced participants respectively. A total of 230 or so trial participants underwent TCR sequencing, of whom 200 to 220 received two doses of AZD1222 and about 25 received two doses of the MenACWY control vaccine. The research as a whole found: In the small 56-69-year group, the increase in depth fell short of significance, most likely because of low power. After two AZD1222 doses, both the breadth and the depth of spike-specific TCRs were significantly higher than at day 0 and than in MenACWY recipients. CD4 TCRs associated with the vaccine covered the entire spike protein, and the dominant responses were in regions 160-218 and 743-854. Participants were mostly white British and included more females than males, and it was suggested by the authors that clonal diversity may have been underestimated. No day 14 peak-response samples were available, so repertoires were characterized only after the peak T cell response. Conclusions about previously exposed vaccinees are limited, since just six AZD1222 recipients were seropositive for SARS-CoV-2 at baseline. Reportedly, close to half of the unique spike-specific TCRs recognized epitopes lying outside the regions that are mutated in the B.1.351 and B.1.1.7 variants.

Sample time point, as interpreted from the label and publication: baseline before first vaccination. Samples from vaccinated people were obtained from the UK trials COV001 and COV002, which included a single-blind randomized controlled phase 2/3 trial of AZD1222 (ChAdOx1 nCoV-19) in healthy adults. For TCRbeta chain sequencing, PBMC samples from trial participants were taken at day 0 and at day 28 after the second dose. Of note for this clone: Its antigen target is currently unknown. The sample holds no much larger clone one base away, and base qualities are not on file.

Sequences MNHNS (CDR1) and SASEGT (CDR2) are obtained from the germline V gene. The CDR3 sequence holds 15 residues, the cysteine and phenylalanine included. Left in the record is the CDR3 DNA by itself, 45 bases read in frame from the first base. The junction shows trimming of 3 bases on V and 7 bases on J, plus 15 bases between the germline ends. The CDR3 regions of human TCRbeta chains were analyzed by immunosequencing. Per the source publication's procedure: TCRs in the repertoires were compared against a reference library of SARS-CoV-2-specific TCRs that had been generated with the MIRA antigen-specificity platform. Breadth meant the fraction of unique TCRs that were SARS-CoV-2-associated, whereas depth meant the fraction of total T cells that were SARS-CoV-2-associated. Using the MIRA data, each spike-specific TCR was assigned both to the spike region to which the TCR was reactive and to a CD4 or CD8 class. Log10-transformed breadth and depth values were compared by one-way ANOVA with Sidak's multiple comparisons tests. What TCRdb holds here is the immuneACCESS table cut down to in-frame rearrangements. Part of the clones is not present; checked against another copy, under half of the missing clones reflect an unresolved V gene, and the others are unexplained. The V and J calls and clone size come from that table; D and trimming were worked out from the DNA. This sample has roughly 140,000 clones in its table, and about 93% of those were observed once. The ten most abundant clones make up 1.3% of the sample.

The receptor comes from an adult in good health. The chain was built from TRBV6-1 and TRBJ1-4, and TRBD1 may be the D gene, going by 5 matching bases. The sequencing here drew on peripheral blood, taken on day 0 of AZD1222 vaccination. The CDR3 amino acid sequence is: CASSDWRGRGEKLFF. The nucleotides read TGTGCCAGCAGTGATTGGAGGGGAAGGGGTGAAAAACTGTTTTTT.